The 23 T cell receptor beta chains listed next were all sequenced from one sample in a study of blood T cell repertoires in COVID-19. TCRdb's table, derived via immunoSEQ multiplex PCR, lists solely in-frame clones and lacks some. Here the sample spans about 150,000 clones, around 73% being singletons. Sequences were obtained from peripheral blood. Every receptor here comes from a man aged 55 to 70 who had recovered from COVID-19.

The CDR3 sequence: CASSIGTVNTEAFF. As DNA, the CDR3 is TGTGCCAGTAGTATAGGGACAGTGAACACTGAAGCTTTCTTT. The chain couples TRBV19 to TRBJ1-1; D is possibly TRBD1 (6 bases). The CDR3 is 14 amino acids. V dropped 1 base and J dropped 0 bases, with 6 bases sitting between them. Per the germline V gene, CDR1 is LNHDA and CDR2 is SQIVND (reference sequence).

J is TRBJ1-3 and V is TRBV28; possible D gene TRBD1, 5 bases. The germline gives CDR1 MDHEN, CDR2 SYDVKM. The length of the CDR3 is 16 residues. Trimming removed 5 bases at V and 5 bases at J, with 19 bases between. The CDR3 loop is CASSPPGGFRRNTIYF. The CDR3 coding sequence is TGTGCCAGCAGTCCTCCGGGGGGGTTCAGGAGAAACACCATATATTTT.

The V gene is TRBV5-6, the J gene TRBJ2-3; unclear D gene. Germline V gene lookup returns CDR1 SGHDT and CDR2 YYEEEE. CDR3 length equals 13 residues. The germline V and J ends were trimmed by 0 bases and 5 bases, with 7 bases remaining between them. The CDR3, as DNA: TGTGCCAGCAGCTTGGCTACGGGAGATACGCAGTATTTT. Protein product: CASSLATGDTQYF.

V and J are TRBV19 and TRBJ2-2; TRBD1 agrees at 9 bases. Trimming at V came to 5 bases and at J to 4 bases, leaving 5 bases not matched to a gene. The CDR3 consists of 15 residues. In germline, CDR1 is LNHDA, CDR2 SQIVND (reference sequence). As DNA, the CDR3 is TGTGCCAGTAGTGTACAGGGGGCGGGCACCGGGGAGCTGTTTTTT. It specifies CASSVQGAGTGELFF.

The chain links TRBV29-1 to TRBJ1-1; D is unresolved. Germline CDR1 reads SQVTM; CDR2 reads ANQGSEA. CDR3 length: 13 amino acids. V was pared by 3 bases and J by 1 base, with 9 bases between. The CDR3, as DNA: TGCAGCGTTGAGGCACAGCCGAACACTGAAGCTTTCTTT. This translates into CSVEAQPNTEAFF.

This sequence joins TRBV6-5 and TRBJ2-7, with 7 bases aligning to TRBD1. This CDR3 is 14 amino acids long. The J segment lost 1 base and the V segment lost 2 bases, leaving 2 bases of the junction unmatched. CDR1 is MNHEY and CDR2 is SVGAGI in the germline V gene. The CDR3 region is CASSYRDSSYEQYF. In DNA form, the CDR3 reads TGTGCCAGCAGTTACCGGGACAGTTCCTACGAGCAGTACTTC.

This clone was observed many times. V is TRBV6-2 or TRBV6-3 and J is TRBJ1-1, with 7 bases that match TRBD1. V lost 2 bases, J lost 0 bases, and 3 bases stayed unmatched. Germline loops: CDR1 MNHEY, CDR2 SVGEGT. The CDR3 is made up of 15 amino acids. The CDR3 sequence: CASSYTGTVNTEAFF. The CDR3 region has the DNA TGTGCCAGCAGTTACACGGGGACAGTGAACACTGAAGCTTTCTTT.

This clone has at least ten counts. The V gene is TRBV6-2 or TRBV6-3, the J gene TRBJ1-5; D may be TRBD1 (5 bases). The germline gives CDR1 MNHEY, CDR2 SVGEGT. The CDR3 spans 18 residues. V was cut by 5 bases and J by 0 bases, with 20 bases left in between. CDR3 bases: TGTGCCAGCAGTCCCCGGCGGGGCAGCGCCGATAGCAATCAGCCCCAGCATTTT. It specifies CASSPRRGSADSNQPQHF.

For the CDR3, the DNA is TGTGCCAGCAGCCAAGAGAGGGGCGCTAGCGGCTACACAGATACGCAGTATTTT. It is translated as CASSQERGASGYTDTQYF. This chain uses TRBV4-2 with TRBJ2-3, with 7 bases lining up with TRBD2. Looked up from germline, CDR1 is LGHNA and CDR2 is YNFKEQ. Losses at the gene ends were 0 bases for V and 2 bases for J; bases not matched to a gene: 11. This CDR3 region has 18 residues.

This clone was picked up a small number of times. The chain carries TRBV10-3 and TRBJ1-1; the D gene is possibly TRBD1 (5 bases). Germline CDR1 ENHRY, CDR2 SYGVKD. The CDR3 loop spans 17 amino acids. The ends were cut back, 5 bases at V and 1 base at J, with 20 bases in the middle. The chain's CDR3 is CAISIDGGGRGNTEAFF. The CDR3 bases are TGTGCCATCAGTATTGATGGGGGAGGGAGGGGGAACACTGAAGCTTTCTTT.

This rearrangement joins TRBV10-3 to TRBJ1-5; D gene unclear. Germline CDR1 reads ENHRY; CDR2 reads SYGVKD. CDR3 length: 13 residues. V was pared by 2 bases and J by 6 bases, with 8 bases between. The CDR3 spells CAISEEVLQPQHF. The DNA of the CDR3 is TGTGCCATCAGTGAGGAGGTCCTTCAGCCCCAGCATTTT.

DNA for the CDR3: TGTGCCAGCAGCCTGGGACTACCTCCGGGGACCCAGTACTTC. It codes for CASSLGLPPGTQYF. V is TRBV4-2 and J is TRBJ2-5; TRBD2 matches at 7 bases. Germline CDR1 and CDR2: LGHNA and YNFKEQ. With 4 bases clipped from V and 7 bases from J, the junction kept 9 bases outside the gene matches. This CDR3 spans 14 amino acids.

This clone has a handful of counts. The J gene is TRBJ1-2, the V gene TRBV2, with D perhaps matching TRBD1 (6 bases). V was cut by 4 bases and J by 5 bases, with 20 bases left in between. Germline-derived CDR1 and CDR2 are SNHLY and FYNNEI. The CDR3 consists of 16 residues. The CDR3 loop is CASSGTWALQGYGYTF. CDR3 coding DNA: TGTGCCAGCAGTGGGACATGGGCCCTCCAGGGGTATGGCTACACCTTC.

The chain recombines TRBV16 with TRBJ1-4, with D maybe TRBD1 (6 bases). The CDR3 covers 15 residues. Trimming removed 2 bases from V and 0 bases from J, with 7 bases in between. Germline assignment: CDR1 KGHSY and CDR2 FQNENV. CDR3 residues: CASSQNRATNEKLFF. The CDR3 DNA sequence: TGTGCCAGCAGCCAAAACAGGGCAACTAATGAAAAACTGTTTTTT. Combining the CDR3 with reference TRBV16 and TRBJ1-4 gives the whole variable domain GEEVAQTPKHLVRGEGQKAKLYCAPIKGHSYVFWYQQVLKNEFKFLISFQNENVFDETGMPKERFSAKCLPNSPCSLEIQATKLEDSAVYFCASSQNRATNEKLFFGSGTQLSVL.

The chain joins TRBV30 to TRBJ2-3, with 9 bases that match TRBD2. The CDR3 is 20 amino acids. Per germline, CDR1 GTSNPN and CDR2 SVGIG (reference sequence). Trimming removed 3 bases from V and 3 bases from J; junction bases left unmatched: 22. Here the CDR3 reads CAWRPLGLDWQRGVTDTQYF. CDR3 DNA sequence: TGTGCCTGGAGACCCCTGGGGCTCGACTGGCAGCGGGGGGTAACAGATACGCAGTATTTT.

The chain links TRBV6-5 to TRBJ1-2, with D uncertain. V dropped 6 bases and J dropped 5 bases, with 16 bases sitting between them. Germline CDR1 is MNHEY and CDR2 is SVGAGI. The CDR3 is 14 amino acids. The CDR3 spells CASRPAARTYGYTF. Written as DNA, the CDR3 is TGTGCCAGCAGACCCGCCGCCCGGACTTATGGCTACACCTTC.

The table lists this clone with a few counts. The chain links TRBV7-9 to TRBJ2-2; perhaps TRBD1 as D (6 bases). In germline, CDR1 is SEHNR, CDR2 FQNEAQ (reference sequence). Trimming pared 5 bases from V and 6 bases from J, leaving 7 bases between. CDR3 length: 12 residues. The CDR3 spells CASSRQAGELFF. The CDR3 region has the DNA TGTGCCAGCAGCCGACAGGCCGGGGAGCTGTTTTTT.

The CDR3 loop reads CASSQDLMSETNYGYTF. The CDR3 DNA is TGCGCCAGCAGCCAAGATCTAATGTCTGAAACTAACTATGGCTACACCTTC. This sequence joins TRBV4-3 and TRBJ1-2; D is ambiguous. CDR1 is LGHNA and CDR2 is YSLEER in the germline V gene. V was clipped by 0 bases and J by 0 bases, with 14 bases between them. The CDR3 extends over 17 amino acids.

The chain recombines TRBV27 with TRBJ1-2; no reliable D call. Germline V gives CDR1 MNHEY, CDR2 SMNVEV (reference sequence). Trimming took off 8 bases at V and 4 bases at J, with 11 bases between the two ends. This CDR3 comprises 12 residues. CDR3 amino acids: CASGKGGYGYTF. Written as DNA, the CDR3 is TGTGCCAGCGGTAAGGGAGGCTATGGCTACACCTTC.

The rearrangement uses TRBV11-2 and TRBJ2-1; tentative D call: TRBD1 (5 bases). The CDR3 runs to 13 residues. Per germline, CDR1 SGHAT and CDR2 FQNNGV. V was trimmed by 3 bases and J by 5 bases, leaving 8 bases between them. The DNA for the CDR3 is TGTGCCAGCAGCTTCCAGGGAAACAATGAGCAGTTCTTC. As protein: CASSFQGNNEQFF. The whole variable domain, filled in from reference TRBV11-2 and TRBJ2-1, reads EAGVAQSPRYKIIEKRQSVAFWCNPISGHATLYWYQQILGQGPKLLIQFQNNGVVDDSQLPKDRFSAERLKGVDSTLKIQPAKLEDSAVYLCASSFQGNNEQFFGPGTRLTVL.

The chain uses TRBV3-1 (or the pseudogene TRBV3-2) and TRBJ2-1; 11 bases line up with TRBD2. Germline assignment: CDR1 LGHDT and CDR2 YNNKEL (reference sequence). With V trimmed by 2 bases and J by 8 bases, 8 bases remained unmatched. The CDR3 has 16 residues. CDR3 sequence (DNA): TGTGCCAGCAGCCAATATAGCGGGGGGGCCAGGGATGAGCAGTTCTTC. The encoded protein is CASSQYSGGARDEQFF.

V usage is TRBV2 and J usage is TRBJ1-5; 7 positions match TRBD1. The CDR3 consists of 15 residues. Germline CDR1 is SNHLY and CDR2 is FYNNEI. The V segment lost 5 bases and the J segment 5 bases; nucleotides outside the gene matches: 9. The CDR3 loop is CASSFDRVSDQPQHF. The CDR3 DNA reads as TGTGCCAGCAGTTTTGACAGGGTGAGCGATCAGCCCCAGCATTTT. Combining the CDR3 with reference TRBV2 and TRBJ1-5 gives the whole variable domain EPEVTQTPSHQVTQMGQEVILRCVPISNHLYFYWYRQILGQKVEFLVSFYNNEISEKSEIFDDQFSVERPDGSNFTLKIRSTKLEDSAMYFCASSFDRVSDQPQHFGDGTRLSIL.

The chain has TRBV7-9 and TRBJ2-3; D unresolved. Trimming removed 2 bases at V and 12 bases at J, with 12 bases between. This CDR3 comprises 12 residues. Looked up from germline, CDR1 is SEHNR and CDR2 is FQNEAQ (reference sequence). CDR3 in amino acids: CASSLSPYNQYF. DNA for the CDR3: TGTGCCAGCAGCTTAAGTCCCTATAACCAGTATTTT.